A single sample is the source of the 32 T cell receptor beta chains below, sequenced in a study of Graves' ophthalmopathy and Graves' hyperthyroidism. Amplifying from RNA transcripts, the study obtained TCR beta CDR3 regions. Amplification began with first-round RT-PCR using HTBI primers, then second-round multiplex PCR was performed. TCRdb used MiXCR to reprocess the multiplex PCR reads, holding one entry per CDR3 protein. The top ten clones hold more than 5.5% of a sample with 680,000 or so distinct CDR3 sequences, around a fifth of them seen once. Material: peripheral blood. These receptor sequences come from a woman in her late teens or twenties with stable Graves' hyperthyroidism. Some clones in this sample may be carry-over from other donors' samples.

This clonotype came up a few times. The rearrangement joins TRBV30 to TRBJ1-2, with unresolved D. The CDR3 spans 12 residues. V was cut by 5 bases and J by 3 bases, with 10 bases left in between. CDR1 GTSNPN and CDR2 SVGIG come from the germline V gene (reference sequence). The CDR3 reads CAWARLYYGYTF. CDR3 DNA sequence: TGTGCCTGGGCTAGACTTTACTATGGCTACACCTTC.

This clonotype was seen repeatedly, ten times or more. This rearrangement joins TRBV12-3 or TRBV12-4 to TRBJ1-6; the match to TRBD1 covers 9 bases. The trim removed 5 bases at V and 6 bases at J, leaving 11 bases unmatched. CDR3 length: 17 amino acids. CDR3 in amino acids: CASSLQGGDRVNSPLHF. The CDR3 region has the DNA TGTGCCAGCAGTCTACAAGGGGGGGACAGGGTTAATTCACCCCTCCACTTT.

This chain uses TRBV9 with TRBJ2-7, with 7 bases aligning to TRBD2. Per germline, CDR1 SGDLS and CDR2 YYNGEE. Losses at the gene ends were 0 bases for V and 2 bases for J; bases not matched to a gene: 2. This CDR3 contains 14 residues. As DNA, the CDR3 is TGTGCCAGCAGCGTAGGGGGGGGGGCCTACGAGCAGTACTTC. This translates into CASSVGGGAYEQYF.

This clonotype was counted at least ten times. The chain carries TRBV6-1 and TRBJ2-7; a weak D match, TRBD2 (5 bases). The CDR3 contains 13 residues. Germline V gives CDR1 MNHNS, CDR2 SASEGT. V shed 6 bases and J shed 2 bases, with 11 bases lying between them. CDR3 protein: CASRSTSPYEQYF. DNA for the CDR3: TGTGCCAGCAGGTCCACTAGTCCCTACGAGCAGTACTTC.

This clonotype was detected many times. The V gene is TRBV7-2, the J gene TRBJ2-5, with D maybe TRBD2 (6 bases). CDR1 and CDR2 from the germline V gene are SGHTA and FQGNSA. V was clipped by 6 bases and J by 5 bases, with 16 bases between them. The CDR3 runs 14 residues. CDR3 in amino acids: CASRLGGAGETQYF. The DNA of the CDR3 is TGTGCCAGCAGGCTCGGAGGGGCCGGTGAGACCCAGTACTTC.

This clonotype was detected ten times or more. This chain connects TRBV6-5 to TRBJ2-7; maybe TRBD1 (5 bases). Germline CDR1 and CDR2: MNHEY and SVGAGI. V was pared by 4 bases and J by 9 bases, with 16 bases between. The CDR3 is 13 amino acids. CDR3 loop: CASSSAGMAAQYF. The CDR3 coding sequence is TGTGCCAGCAGTTCCGCAGGGATGGCAGCGCAGTACTTC.

This clonotype was seen many times. This chain uses TRBV10-3 with TRBJ2-7, with TRBD1 identical over 8 bases. Germline V lookup: CDR1 ENHRY, CDR2 SYGVKD. This CDR3 is 16 amino acids long. The ends lost 2 bases at V and 0 bases at J; junction bases unmatched: 6. The CDR3 reads CAISEPRTGSSYEQYF. The CDR3 DNA follows: TGTGCCATCAGTGAGCCGCGGACAGGGAGCTCCTACGAGCAGTACTTC.

This clonotype was seen at least ten times. This chain connects TRBV10-2 to TRBJ1-1, with no clear D. Trimming removed 2 bases from V and 2 bases from J, with 6 bases in between. Germline loops: CDR1 WSHSY, CDR2 SAAADI. The CDR3 totals 13 residues. CDR3 in DNA: TGCGCCAGCAGTGAGATAAGAAACACTGAAGCTTTCTTT. Encoded protein: CASSEIRNTEAFF.

This clonotype was seen ten or more times. The gene calls are TRBV11-2 and TRBJ1-2; tentative D call: TRBD1 (5 bases). CDR3 length equals 17 residues. CDR1 and CDR2 (germline): SGHAT, FQNNGV. Deletions cut 6 bases from V and 0 bases from J, with 20 bases between. Written as DNA, the CDR3 is TGTGCCAGCAGAGGAGTGGAGGGGCGCAGAACTAACTATGGCTACACCTTC. Its protein is CASRGVEGRRTNYGYTF.

This clonotype came up a few times. The chain employs TRBV20-1 and TRBJ2-5; D uncertain. The CDR3 is 14 residues long. Germline-derived CDR1 and CDR2 are DFQATT and SNEGSKA (reference sequence). The V end was cut by 2 bases, the J end by 3 bases, with 13 bases between. CDR3 sequence: CSARSVILKETQYF. CDR3 coding DNA: TGCAGTGCTAGATCTGTCATTCTAAAAGAGACCCAGTACTTC.

With regard to this clonotype: This may be a read error, as it is one base from a much larger clone. The V and J genes are TRBV6-1 and TRBJ1-5; a possible D gene is TRBD1 (5 bases). V was pared by 4 bases and J by 5 bases, with 24 bases between. CDR3 length equals 18 residues. Germline lookup yields CDR1 MNHNS and CDR2 SASEGT. The CDR3 is CASSASHGRDESDQPQHF. In DNA form, the CDR3 reads TGTGCCAGCAGTGCAAGCCACGGCAGGGATGAAAGTGATCAGCCCCAGCATTTT.

This clonotype was counted ten times or more. This rearrangement joins TRBV20-1 to TRBJ1-5, with D perhaps matching TRBD1 (6 bases). The CDR3 extends over 16 amino acids. V shed 0 bases and J shed 1 base, with 13 bases lying between them. Germline-derived CDR1 and CDR2 are DFQATT and SNEGSKA (reference sequence). Here the CDR3 reads CSARDPRQGSNQPQHF. CDR3 nucleotide sequence: TGCAGTGCTAGAGATCCGAGGCAGGGGAGCAATCAGCCCCAGCATTTT.

The V call is TRBV6-4, the J call TRBJ1-2, with no clear D. The CDR3 spans 11 residues. Per the germline V gene, CDR1 is MRHNA and CDR2 is SNTAGT. Between the trimmed V and J ends, which lost 5 bases and 9 bases, there was a span of 10 bases. The CDR3 region is CASSREGCYTF. Written as DNA, the CDR3 is TGTGCCAGCAGTCGGGAGGGCTGCTACACCTTC.

Worth noting for this clonotype: Its ends do not fully match the called genes, so a read error is possible. The V and J genes are TRBV6-2 or TRBV6-3 and TRBJ2-2; 10 nucleotides agree with TRBD1. The CDR3 length is 18 residues. Germline loops: CDR1 MNHEY, CDR2 SVGEGT. CDR3 sequence: CASSSILRGQGNAGELFF. DNA for the CDR3: TGTGCCAGCAGTTCGATACTCCGGGGACAGGGGAACGCCGGGGAGCTGTTTTTT.

V and J are TRBV10-1 and TRBJ2-7; D is unresolved. The CDR3 consists of 12 residues. V lost 3 bases, J lost 5 bases, and 8 bases lay in between. CDR1 is WNHNN and CDR2 is SYGVQD in the germline V gene (reference sequence). The CDR3: CASSDLVDEQYF. DNA of the CDR3: TGCGCCAGCAGTGATTTAGTTGACGAGCAGTACTTC.

This clonotype occurred many times. This chain uses TRBV30 with TRBJ2-7, with no clear D. CDR1 and CDR2 (germline): GTSNPN, SVGIG (reference sequence). The length of the CDR3 is 14 residues. The ends were cut back, 2 bases at V and 4 bases at J, with 15 bases in the middle. The DNA of the CDR3 is TGTGCCTGGAGTCTTGGCAGAAATCCATACGAGCAGTACTTC. This codes for CAWSLGRNPYEQYF. Variable domain in full (rest from reference TRBV30 and TRBJ2-7): SQTIHQWPATLVQPVGSPLSLECTVEGTSNPNLYWYRQAAGRGLQLLFYSVGIGQISSEVPQNLSASRPQDRQFILSSKKLLLSDSGFYLCAWSLGRNPYEQYFGPGTRLTVT.

This clonotype appeared many times. This chain joins TRBV6-1 and TRBJ2-7, with D unclear. Trimming took 6 bases from V and 0 from J, leaving 12 bases between them. Germline values: CDR1 MNHNS, CDR2 SASEGT. The CDR3 runs to 14 residues. The CDR3 is CASRTTASSYEQYF. CDR3 bases: TGTGCCAGCAGAACCACAGCTAGCTCCTACGAGCAGTACTTC.

This clonotype occurred many times. V is TRBV2 and J is TRBJ1-1; D is uncertain. V was cut by 8 bases and J by 7 bases, with 5 bases left in between. Germline values: CDR1 SNHLY, CDR2 FYNNEI. The CDR3 has 9 residues. The chain's CDR3 is CASGHEAFF. In DNA form, the CDR3 reads TGTGCCAGCGGCCATGAAGCTTTCTTT.

Ten or more counts support this clonotype. The J gene is TRBJ2-7, the V gene TRBV7-2; weak D call: TRBD1 (6 bases). From germline, CDR1 is SGHTA and CDR2 FQGNSA. This CDR3 has 15 residues. V shed 0 bases and J shed 3 bases, with 12 bases lying between them. The DNA of the CDR3 is TGTGCCAGCAGCTTAGCCCGGGACACCGACTACGAGCAGTACTTC. The encoded protein is CASSLARDTDYEQYF.

This clonotype appeared a single time. A much larger clone is a single base away; this may be a read error. The V call is TRBV12-3 or TRBV12-4, the J call TRBJ2-2; D may be TRBD2 (6 bases). This CDR3 has 14 residues. CDR3 bases: TGTGCCAGCAGTTTATCTTCAGGGACCGGGGGGCTGTTTTTT. This translates into CASSLSSGTGGLFF.

In this sample, this clonotype turned up many times. V gene TRBV20-1 combines with J gene TRBJ1-1; 7 nucleotides line up with TRBD1. Looked up from germline, CDR1 is DFQATT and CDR2 is SNEGSKA (reference sequence). Trimming removed 6 bases from V and 0 bases from J; junction bases left unmatched: 4. The CDR3 sequence is 13 residues long. In DNA form, the CDR3 reads TGCAGTGCCAACAGGGGACTGAACACTGAAGCTTTCTTT. Translated, it gives CSANRGLNTEAFF.

This clonotype came up many times. The J gene is TRBJ1-3, the V gene TRBV15; D is ambiguous. Germline values: CDR1 LNHNV, CDR2 YYDKDF (reference sequence). This CDR3 region has 15 residues. Between the trimmed V and J ends, which lost 0 bases and 4 bases, there was a span of 10 bases. DNA for the CDR3: TGTGCCACCAGCAGAGATGAGGGATCGGGAAACACCATATATTTT. Protein product: CATSRDEGSGNTIYF.

The chain links TRBV12-3 or TRBV12-4 to TRBJ2-6, with D unresolved. This CDR3 comprises 15 residues. Trimming took off 6 bases at V and 1 base at J, with 10 bases between the two ends. The chain's CDR3 is CASRPVSSGANVLTF. CDR3 DNA sequence: TGTGCCAGCAGACCAGTCTCATCTGGGGCCAACGTCCTGACTTTC.

In this sample, this clonotype turned up many times. J is TRBJ1-6 and V is TRBV12-3 or TRBV12-4; possible D gene TRBD1, 5 bases. V lost 2 bases and J lost 5, with 10 bases in between. The CDR3 is 15 residues long. The CDR3 sequence: CASSLMQGNNSPLHF. In DNA form, the CDR3 reads TGTGCCAGCAGTTTAATGCAGGGAAATAATTCACCCCTCCACTTT.

This clonotype was counted many times. This chain uses TRBV7-9 with TRBJ1-1; 10 positions match TRBD1. J lost 1 base, V lost 5 bases, and 10 bases had no gene match. Germline loops: CDR1 SEHNR, CDR2 FQNEAQ (reference sequence). The CDR3 has 17 residues. This CDR3 reads CASSPTARQGANTEAFF. CDR3 in DNA: TGTGCCAGCAGCCCCACCGCGAGACAGGGGGCGAACACTGAAGCTTTCTTT.

The V and J genes are TRBV3-1 and TRBJ2-7, with 7 bases lining up with TRBD2. The CDR3 loop spans 15 amino acids. The V gene's germline CDR1 is LGHDT and CDR2 YNNKEL (reference sequence). After removal of 3 bases from V and 3 bases from J, the junction contained 8 bases not matched to a gene. CDR3 bases: TGTGCCAGCAGCCATAAACTGGCGGGAGTCTACGAGCAGTACTTC. As protein: CASSHKLAGVYEQYF.

CDR3: CASSHTPGQTYGYTF. The CDR3 DNA reads TGTGCCAGCAGCCATACACCGGGACAGACCTATGGCTACACCTTC. The chain employs TRBV16 and TRBJ1-2, with TRBD1 matching 7 bases. With V trimmed by 3 bases and J by 4 bases, 8 bases remained unmatched. Per germline, CDR1 KGHSY and CDR2 FQNENV. The CDR3 contains 15 residues.

V gene TRBV28 combines with J gene TRBJ1-1, with 8 nucleotides matching TRBD1. The V segment lost 5 bases and the J segment 6 bases; nucleotides outside the gene matches: 5. The germline gives CDR1 MDHEN, CDR2 SYDVKM. The CDR3 runs 13 residues. The CDR3 region has the DNA TGTGCCAGCAGTGTAATACAGGGGGCTGAAGCTTTCTTT. It encodes CASSVIQGAEAFF.

This clonotype occurred many times. This chain joins TRBV11-2 and TRBJ2-2, with a tentative D call TRBD1 (5 bases). CDR3 size: 16 residues. The germline CDR1 and CDR2 sequences are SGHAT and FQNNGV. V lost 6 bases, J lost 0 bases, and 14 bases lay in between. The CDR3 sequence: CASSYTGSANTGELFF. Here the CDR3 DNA reads TGTGCCAGCAGTTATACAGGATCCGCGAACACCGGGGAGCTGTTTTTT.

This clonotype showed up many times. The chain couples TRBV2 to TRBJ1-1; D might be TRBD1 (5 bases). This CDR3 has 13 amino acids. The V end was cut by 6 bases, the J end by 8 bases, with 16 bases between. Per the germline V gene, CDR1 is SNHLY and CDR2 is FYNNEI. Written as DNA, the CDR3 is TGTGCCAGCAGGGAATACGTGCAGGGAGAAGCTTTCTTT. Translating gives CASREYVQGEAFF.

Ten or more counts support this clonotype. V gene TRBV25-1 combines with J gene TRBJ2-5; unclear D gene. The CDR3 is made up of 14 amino acids. Germline V gene lookup returns CDR1 MGHDK and CDR2 SYGVNS. Trimming removed 0 bases at V and 3 bases at J, with 8 bases between. The CDR3 region is CASSEYHEKETQYF. CDR3 in DNA: TGTGCCAGCAGTGAATATCATGAGAAAGAGACCCAGTACTTC.

This sequence joins TRBV6-2 or TRBV6-3 and TRBJ2-7; 7 nucleotides agree with TRBD1. After removal of 6 bases from V and 2 bases from J, the junction contained 10 bases not matched to a gene. This CDR3 region has 15 residues. Germline CDR1 is MNHEY and CDR2 is SVGEGT. In nucleotides, the CDR3 is TGTGCCAGCAGCCGCCATGGGACAGTCGCCTACGAGCAGTACTTC. Translating gives CASSRHGTVAYEQYF.